These 8 T cell receptor beta chains were all obtained from the same sample, sequenced in a study of identical twins. TCRdb independently ran MiXCR on the 5' RACE reads; one entry per CDR3 protein. Of 1.5 million to 2 million distinct CDR3 sequences listed, about 32% are singletons. Sequencing was carried out using cord blood. These receptors were taken from a newborn girl in good health.

The V call is TRBV25-1, the J call TRBJ1-5; D might be TRBD1 (5 bases). Germline-derived CDR1 and CDR2 are MGHDK and SYGVNS. This CDR3 has 14 residues. V was clipped by 3 bases and J by 5 bases, with 11 bases between them. CDR3 region: CASSEPGAHQPQHF. The DNA of the CDR3 is TGTGCCAGCAGTGAGCCCGGGGCCCATCAGCCCCAGCATTTT.

This chain uses TRBV3-1 with TRBJ1-4; the D is unclear. Trimming took 1 base from V and 2 from J, leaving 14 bases between them. CDR3 length: 17 amino acids. CDR1 and CDR2 (germline): LGHDT, YNNKEL (reference sequence). CDR3 nucleotide sequence: TGTGCCAGCAGCCAAGCCGGAATCCGGAGGACTAATGAAAAACTGTTTTTT. This encodes CASSQAGIRRTNEKLFF.

This rearrangement joins TRBV20-1 to TRBJ2-3; tentative D call: TRBD2 (5 bases). The CDR3 spans 12 residues. Germline values: CDR1 DFQATT, CDR2 SNEGSKA (reference sequence). This CDR3 is CSVEPQRNTQYF. The CDR3 DNA follows: TGCAGCGTTGAGCCCCAGCGGAATACGCAGTATTTT.

The chain has TRBV10-3 and TRBJ1-2; TRBD1 matches 8 bases. V shed 11 bases, J shed 1 base, and the junction held 9 bases outside the gene matches. The length of the CDR3 is 14 residues. The germline V gene encodes CDR1 ENHRY and CDR2 SYGVKD. In DNA, the CDR3 is TGTGCCGCCCGGGGGACAGGCTTTAACTATGGCTACACCTTC. It yields the protein CAARGTGFNYGYTF.

This clonotype was observed a handful of times. The chain couples TRBV20-1 to TRBJ2-4, with D hard to call. The J call may be mistaken, given a closer DNA end match to TRBJ2-7. Germline values: CDR1 DFQATT, CDR2 SNEGSKA (reference sequence). This CDR3 comprises 15 residues. For the CDR3, the DNA is TGCAGTGCTAGCCCCGCGGACGGAAACTCCTACGAGCAGTACTTC. Translated: CSASPADGNSYEQYF.

Concerning this clonotype itself: This sequence may be a read error, since a much larger clone differs from it by one base. The genes are TRBV5-1 and TRBJ2-4; 9 bases are a match to TRBD2. The assigned J gene may be wrong: the sequence end matches TRBJ2-7 better. The CDR3 is 14 amino acids. Germline lookup yields CDR1 SGHRS and CDR2 YFSETQ. The CDR3 protein is CASSSGTSFYEQYF. The CDR3, as DNA: TGCGCCAGCAGCTCCGGGACTAGCTTCTACGAGCAGTACTTC.

This clonotype was found once. The chain couples TRBV6-2 or TRBV6-3 to TRBJ2-4; 10 bases align to TRBD1. The trim removed 2 bases at V and 13 bases at J, leaving 14 bases unmatched. From germline, CDR1 is MNHEY and CDR2 SVGEGT. CDR3 size: 16 residues. The CDR3 coding sequence is TGTGCCAGCAGTTACGCACCGGGACAGGGGATGCGGGAGCAGTACTTC. Translating gives CASSYAPGQGMREQYF.

The CDR3 sequence: CASSWGLATNNEQFF. The CDR3 DNA sequence: TGTGCCAGCAGCTGGGGACTAGCGACAAACAATGAGCAGTTCTTC. The chain combines TRBV6-5 with TRBJ2-1; 10 positions agree with TRBD2. CDR1 is MNHEY and CDR2 is SVGAGI in the germline V gene. The CDR3 runs to 15 residues. V gave up 6 bases and J gave up 5 bases; unmatched junction bases: 7.